This T cell receptor beta chain appears in the sequencing data of a study of T cells in Graves' hyperthyroidism and ophthalmopathy (dated by TCRdb to the late 2010s). Broadly, across the study: Peripheral blood samples were taken at the time of initial diagnosis, prior to any treatment. Prospective prediction of ophthalmopathy was tested in an independent validation cohort consisting of 18 hyperthyroidism patients and more than 15 patients who later progressed to ophthalmopathy. The paper describes TCR Vbeta CDR3 sequencing of 140 or so peripheral blood samples, made up of under 50 ophthalmopathy patients, some 80 hyperthyroidism patients and 17 progressor patients. The study also compared thyroid tissue and blood T-cell repertoires from five or six Graves' hyperthyroidism patients. For training and testing, the 95 to 100 patients in the discovery cohort were randomly divided in a 7:3 ratio. A discovery cohort of around 98 patients, approximately 45 with Graves' ophthalmopathy and under 60 with stable Graves' hyperthyroidism, was used to find distinguishing TCR V-J signatures. Following sampling, methimazole starting at 30 mg daily was given to hyperthyroidism patients, and high-dose intravenous methylprednisolone was given to ophthalmopathy patients.

Moderately to severely active disease, a Clinical Activity Score of at least 3, a NOSPECS grade of at least 4, and a duration under 3 months were present in ophthalmopathy patients. Exclusion was applied to patients with uncontrolled infections, other autoimmune diseases, pregnancy or lactation. Diagnoses were based on clinical symptoms, serum thyroxine and TRAb, thyroid ultrasound and orbital computed tomography. Ficoll-Paque density gradient centrifugation was used to isolate PBMCs from 8.5 to 10 ml of fresh peripheral blood. Total RNA was extracted using Trizol reagent, and RNA quality was assessed on an Agilent 2100 Bioanalyzer. This clonotype was counted a few times. It has no known antigen specificity. Base qualities are not provided; no much larger clone lies one nucleotide away. The germline V gene yields MNHEY for CDR1 and SVGEGT for CDR2. The junction carries 21 bases between V and J, which are trimmed by 6 bases and 0 bases respectively. The CDR3 runs 19 amino acids, cysteine and phenylalanine included. This entry keeps only the CDR3 DNA: 57 bases, framed from base 1.

What the research found in general, with its limitations: Most expanded thyroid clonotypes (frequency above 0.001) were also found in blood, which suggests that blood repertoires may mirror thyroid immune responses. In cross-validation, a model built on a 13 V-J signature told ophthalmopathy apart from stable hyperthyroidism with 85% to 90% sensitivity and around 84% specificity, and in testing the same model reached 80%/75%. No statistical method was used to set the sample size in advance, and investigators knew the group allocation. In validation, the model predicted progression to ophthalmopathy with around 71% sensitivity and approximately 72% specificity, a median of roughly seven months before onset.

Amplification of TCR beta CDR3 regions was carried out from RNA transcripts. For the first round of RT-PCR on the TCR CDR3, the HTBI primer set was used together with the Qiagen OneStep RT-PCR kit. Libraries were constructed in a second round of multiplex PCR, after which size selection and purification were performed. The libraries were sequenced on an Illumina HiSeq2000 using paired-end 100 bp reads. In the source study's methods: SOAPnuke was used to process the raw data, removing reads that contained adapters or uncalled bases, had a mean Phred below 15, or lacked an exact match to the constant primer or identifier. COPE v1.2.5 was used to merge the high-quality paired reads, and each unique nucleotide sequence was defined as a clonotype. Clonotypes were aligned to IMGT TRBV, TRBD and TRBJ reference segments using MiTCR v1.1. The analysis included only V-J combinations with a frequency above 0.0001, which together covered 99% to 99.2% of the repertoires. A TCS score was defined as the ratio between F50 (clonal expansion) and ExV (chaos), using BLOSUM62-based TCRdist between CDR3 peptides within each V-J. Welch's t-statistics and random forest reduced 500 to 550 V-J features to 13, which were used in a naive Bayes classifier (R e1071). TCRdb redid the processing of the public reads, applying fastp at Q25 and MiXCR, and retained in-frame beta chains. For every CDR3 protein sequence, its rows merge into one entry that carries the most common genes and DNA. The V and J calls here are based on TCRdb, not the publication. This sample has some 500,000 distinct CDR3 sequences in its table, and around a quarter of those were observed once. 10% to 12% of the sample goes to the ten largest clones.

This clonotype was sampled from a young woman with Graves' ophthalmopathy. Material for sequencing was blood. The chain was built from TRBV6-2 or TRBV6-3 and TRBJ2-6, with the D gene uncertain. The DNA reads as follows: TGTGCCAGCAGACTTTTGTCACTCACAGCCTTCTCTGGGGCCAACGTCCTGACTTTC. Translation gives CASRLLSLTAFSGANVLTF.